This TCR beta chain was found in a study of identical twins (dated by TCRdb to 2016 to 2018). Turning to the overall study: To test whether fetal clonotypes persist, the study used deep sequencing on TCR alpha and beta repertoires from monozygotic twins, unrelated adults of various ages, and cord blood. To rule out contamination, replicate twin experiments were performed at different times with different library preparation protocols.

The paper as a whole reports these results and caveats: Abundant cord blood beta clonotypes carried fewer insertions; young adult naive repertoires showed a weaker similar trend, while memory repertoires showed none. The excess sharing between twins in beta out-of-frame sequences was weaker because fewer shared sequences reduced the signal-to-noise ratio. Because the same donors could not be followed over many years, the conclusions relied on cross-sectional statistical analysis. Compared with coincidental sharing between unrelated individuals, an excess of low generation-probability sequences was observed among out-of-frame TCR alpha sequences shared between twins. Out-of-frame TCR alpha sharing in monozygotic twins was systematically underestimated by recombination models, whereas sharing between unrelated individuals was in agreement with the recombination models. Zero-insertion analyses could be partly confounded by invariant T cells such as MAIT and iNKT, although diverse VJ usage argued against such confounding for most clonotypes.

Every donor was a healthy Caucasian. Three pairs of female monozygotic twins, all aged about 18 to 30 years, made up the twin cohort. Positive isolation kits from Invitrogen were used to isolate CD4+ and CD8+ T cell populations. To note about this clonotype: Its binding antigen is unknown. Base qualities are not provided; no much larger clone lies one nucleotide away.

Receptor libraries were prepared by 5' RACE. The instrument given in TCRdb is Illumina HiSeq 2000. Template switching added a universal primer binding site, and the final cDNA carried a unique molecular identifier that allowed TCR cDNA molecules to be counted accurately. Specific primers in the conserved constant-segment region were used to synthesize first-strand cDNA for the TCR alpha and beta chains. Each cDNA library was double barcoded, with a SMART-Mk sample barcode plus Illumina barcodes, to control for contamination. TruSeq adapter sequences and Illumina sample barcodes were added in two successive PCR steps. TCR alpha and beta cDNA libraries were sequenced on the Illumina HiSeq platform with custom primers. Per the original workflow: Raw reads were processed with MiGEC to extract unique molecular identifiers, and MiXCR was used to determine CDR3 positions. Recombination models were inferred per individual with the repgenHMM and IGoR tools using an EM algorithm. Shared clonotypes were analyzed with the tcR package in R, and sharing was normalized by the product of cloneset sizes. Out-of-frame nonproductive sequences were analyzed to study raw recombination free of thymic and clonal selection effects. Starting from the raw public reads, TCRdb applied fastp trimming at Q25, assembled clones with MiXCR and retained in-frame beta chains. Every CDR3 protein is listed once, alongside the most common genes and DNA of its rows. These V and J calls are TCRdb output, not the study's own analysis. The sample data list over 250,000 distinct CDR3 sequences, and 8.5% to 9.5% of these were observed just once. Of the sample, 6% to 8.5% falls within the top ten clones.

At the junction V is shortened by 5 bases and J by 8 bases, with 13 bases in between. The CDR3 contains 13 residues, cysteine and phenylalanine counted. The retained sequence is limited to the CDR3, 39 bases, with the frame set at the first base. The germline V gene specifies SGHAT as CDR1 and FQNNGV as CDR2. Another study also made use of these data, one on yellow fever vaccine responses in identical twins. The second study also describes: According to the authors, in identical twins the way T cells responded to vaccination appeared partly convergent and partly personalized. In identical twins, the study followed T cell clones that responded to the vaccine with precision.

What was sequenced was CD8+ T cells sorted from blood. The chain was built from TRBV11-2 and TRBJ2-1, with the D gene call left open. This TCR derives from a woman aged 18-30 years in good health. The DNA reads as follows: TGTGCCAGCAGCATAACAAGACGGGATGAGCAGTTCTTC. Its translation is CASSITRRDEQFF.